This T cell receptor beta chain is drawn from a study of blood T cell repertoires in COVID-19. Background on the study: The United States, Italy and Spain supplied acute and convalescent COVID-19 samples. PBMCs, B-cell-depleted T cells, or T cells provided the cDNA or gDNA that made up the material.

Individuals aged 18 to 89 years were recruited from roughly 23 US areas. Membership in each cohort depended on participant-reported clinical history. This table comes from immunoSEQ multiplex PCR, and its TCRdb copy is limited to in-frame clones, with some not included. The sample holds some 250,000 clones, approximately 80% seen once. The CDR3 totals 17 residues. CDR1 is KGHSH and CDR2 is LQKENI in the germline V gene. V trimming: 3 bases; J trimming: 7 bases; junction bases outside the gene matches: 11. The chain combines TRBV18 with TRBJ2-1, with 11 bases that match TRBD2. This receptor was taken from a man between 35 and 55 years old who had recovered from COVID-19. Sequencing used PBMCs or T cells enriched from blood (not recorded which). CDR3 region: CASSPSTSGTLRNEQFF. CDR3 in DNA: TGTGCCAGCTCACCGTCGACTAGCGGGACCCTCCGGAATGAGCAGTTCTTC.